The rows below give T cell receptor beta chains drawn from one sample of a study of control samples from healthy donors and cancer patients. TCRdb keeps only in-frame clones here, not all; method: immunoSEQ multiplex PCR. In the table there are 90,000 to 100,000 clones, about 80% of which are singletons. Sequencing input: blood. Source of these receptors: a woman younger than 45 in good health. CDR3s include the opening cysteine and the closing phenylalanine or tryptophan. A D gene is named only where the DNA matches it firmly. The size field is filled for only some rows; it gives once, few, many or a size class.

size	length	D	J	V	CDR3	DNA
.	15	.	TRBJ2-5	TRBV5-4	CASSSGARSQETQYF	TGTGCCAGCAGCTCGGGTGCCAGATCCCAAGAGACCCAGTACTTC
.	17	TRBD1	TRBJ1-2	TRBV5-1	CASSGGTGKGANYGYTF	TGCGCCAGCAGCGGCGGGACAGGGAAGGGAGCTAACTATGGCTACACCTTC
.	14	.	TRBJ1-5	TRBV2	CASSGNRGNQPQHF	TGTGCCAGCAGTGGGAACAGGGGCAATCAGCCCCAGCATTTT
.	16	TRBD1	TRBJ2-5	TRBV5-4	CASSLVGQGREETQYF	TGTGCCAGCAGCTTGGTAGGACAGGGGAGGGAGGAGACCCAGTACTTC
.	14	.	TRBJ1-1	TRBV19	CASSPTPLGTEAFF	TGTGCCAGTAGTCCGACACCCTTGGGGACTGAAGCTTTCTTT
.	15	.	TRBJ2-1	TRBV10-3	CAISEYTGGWNEQFF	TGTGCCATCAGTGAGTATACGGGCGGATGGAATGAGCAGTTCTTC
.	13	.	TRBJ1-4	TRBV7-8	CASSLERGEKLFF	TGTGCCAGCAGCTTAGAAAGGGGGGAAAAACTGTTTTTT
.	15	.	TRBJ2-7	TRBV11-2	CASSLFSDSRYEQYF	TGTGCCAGCAGCTTATTTTCGGACTCGCGATACGAGCAGTACTTC
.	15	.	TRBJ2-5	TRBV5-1	CASSLEMGAGETQYF	TGCGCCAGCAGCTTGGAAATGGGTGCGGGGGAGACCCAGTACTTC
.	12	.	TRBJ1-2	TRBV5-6	CASSPTGFGYTF	TGTGCCAGCAGCCCGACAGGTTTTGGCTACACCTTC
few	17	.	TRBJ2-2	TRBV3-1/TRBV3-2	CASSSAAASWTTGELFF	TGTGCCAGCAGCTCCGCAGCCGCCTCGTGGACCACCGGGGAGCTGTTTTTT
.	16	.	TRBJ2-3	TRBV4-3	CASSQWGGSSTDTQYF	TGCGCCAGCAGCCAATGGGGGGGCTCTAGCACAGATACGCAGTATTTT
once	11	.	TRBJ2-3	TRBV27	CASSQQDTQYF	TGTGCCAGCAGCCAGCAAGATACGCAGTATTTT
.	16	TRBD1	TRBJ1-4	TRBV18	CASSPRDRAPGEKLFF	TGTGCCAGCTCTCCTCGGGACAGGGCCCCCGGTGAAAAACTGTTTTTT
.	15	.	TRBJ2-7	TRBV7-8	CASSPGPGAEYEQYF	TGTGCCAGCAGCCCAGGGCCGGGGGCCGAGTACGAGCAGTACTTC
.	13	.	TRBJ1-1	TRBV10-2	CASQHGEDTEAFF	TGCGCCAGCCAACACGGGGAGGACACTGAAGCTTTCTTT
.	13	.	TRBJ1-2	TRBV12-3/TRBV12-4	CASSLKDSMPLTF	TGTGCCAGCAGTTTAAAGGACAGCATGCCCCTCACCTTC
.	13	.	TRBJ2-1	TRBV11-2	CASSLVASNEQFF	TGTGCCAGCAGCTTAGTGGCTTCCAATGAGCAGTTCTTC
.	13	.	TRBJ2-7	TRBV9	CASSPQRSYEQYF	TGTGCCAGCAGCCCCCAGCGCTCCTACGAGCAGTACTTC
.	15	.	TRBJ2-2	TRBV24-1	CATSSAFPNTGELFF	TGTGCCACCAGTTCGGCCTTCCCCAACACCGGGGAGCTGTTTTTT
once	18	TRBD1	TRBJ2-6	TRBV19	CASSPDRQGAPEANVLTF	TGTGCCAGTAGTCCGGATAGGCAGGGGGCGCCGGAGGCCAACGTCCTGACTTTC
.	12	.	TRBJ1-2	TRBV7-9	CASSLVGDGYTF	TGTGCCAGCAGCTTAGTTGGGGATGGCTACACCTTC
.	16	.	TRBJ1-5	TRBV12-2	CASRLGQGVGNQPQHF	TGTGCAAGTCGCTTAGGACAGGGGGTTGGCAATCAGCCCCAGCATTTT
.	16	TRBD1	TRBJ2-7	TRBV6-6	CASSYPERDRSYEQYF	TGTGCCAGCAGTTACCCTGAACGGGACAGGAGCTACGAGCAGTACTTC
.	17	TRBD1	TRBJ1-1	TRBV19	CASRLGTGGKGNTEAFF	TGTGCCAGTAGACTCGGGACAGGGGGAAAGGGGAACACTGAAGCTTTCTTT
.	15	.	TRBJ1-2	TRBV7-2	CASNILGAANYGYTF	TGTGCCAGCAACATCTTAGGGGCAGCTAACTATGGCTACACCTTC
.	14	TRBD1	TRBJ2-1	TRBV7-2	CASSSWTGGSEQFF	TGTGCCAGCAGCTCGTGGACAGGGGGATCGGAGCAGTTCTTC
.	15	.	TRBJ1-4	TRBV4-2	CASSQSSIGVEKLFF	TGTGCCAGCAGCCAATCATCCATCGGCGTTGAAAAACTGTTTTTT
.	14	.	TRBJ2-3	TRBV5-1	CASSLEGWRDTQYF	TGCGCCAGCAGCTTGGAGGGCTGGCGGGATACGCAGTATTTT
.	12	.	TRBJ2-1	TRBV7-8	CASSPGGQEQFF	TGTGCCAGCAGCCCAGGCGGACAGGAGCAGTTCTTC
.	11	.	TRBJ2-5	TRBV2	CASSELPREYF	TGTGCCAGCAGTGAACTCCCCAGGGAGTACTTC
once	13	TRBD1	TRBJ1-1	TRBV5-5	CASSVGQITEAFF	TGTGCCAGCAGCGTGGGACAGATCACTGAAGCTTTCTTT
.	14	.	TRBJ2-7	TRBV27	CASSSALSIHEQYF	TGTGCCAGCAGTTCGGCATTGTCAATCCACGAGCAGTACTTC